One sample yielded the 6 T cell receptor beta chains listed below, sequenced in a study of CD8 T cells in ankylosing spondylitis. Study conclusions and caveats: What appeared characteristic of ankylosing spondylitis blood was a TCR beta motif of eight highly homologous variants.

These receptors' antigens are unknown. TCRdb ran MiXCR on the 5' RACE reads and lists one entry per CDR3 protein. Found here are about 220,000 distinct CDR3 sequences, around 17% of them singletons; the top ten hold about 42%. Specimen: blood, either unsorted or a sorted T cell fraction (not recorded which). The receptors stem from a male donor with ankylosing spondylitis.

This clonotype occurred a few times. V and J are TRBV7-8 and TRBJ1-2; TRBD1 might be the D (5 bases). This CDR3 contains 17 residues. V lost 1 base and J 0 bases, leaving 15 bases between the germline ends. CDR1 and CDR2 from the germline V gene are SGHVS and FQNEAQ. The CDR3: CASSLERAGPTNYGYTF. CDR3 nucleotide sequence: TGTGCCAGCAGCTTAGAAAGGGCAGGGCCGACTAACTATGGCTACACCTTC.

Here the CDR3 DNA reads TGTGCCAGCAGCTTGGGTTGGGGCTCGGAGCCCCAGCATTTT. Protein sequence: CASSLGWGSEPQHF. This sequence joins TRBV28 and TRBJ1-5; possible D gene TRBD1, 5 bases. CDR1 MDHEN and CDR2 SYDVKM come from the germline V gene. CDR3 length equals 14 residues. V was pared by 6 bases and J by 8 bases, with 17 bases between.

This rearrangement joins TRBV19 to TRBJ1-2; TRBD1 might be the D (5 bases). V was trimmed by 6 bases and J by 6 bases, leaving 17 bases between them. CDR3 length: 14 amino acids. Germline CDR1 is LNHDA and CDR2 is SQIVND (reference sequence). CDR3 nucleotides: TGTGCCAGTAGCTCGCAGGGAGGTGGGAATGGCTACACCTTC. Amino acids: CASSSQGGGNGYTF.

The CDR3 nucleotides read TGCGCCAGCACCACTTACGGGGGAAGTGACACTGAAGCTTTCTTT. This gives the protein CASTTYGGSDTEAFF. This chain links TRBV5-1 with TRBJ1-1, with a tentative D call TRBD1 (5 bases). The CDR3 extends over 15 amino acids. Germline values: CDR1 SGHRS, CDR2 YFSETQ. With 6 bases removed from V and 3 bases from J, the gap between germline ends came to 18 bases.

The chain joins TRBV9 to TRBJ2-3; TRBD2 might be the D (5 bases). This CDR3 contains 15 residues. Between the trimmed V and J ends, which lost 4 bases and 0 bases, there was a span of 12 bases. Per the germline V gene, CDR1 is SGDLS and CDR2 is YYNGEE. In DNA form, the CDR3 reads TGTGCCAGCAGCCTCACCCCTAGCAGCACAGATACGCAGTATTTT. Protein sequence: CASSLTPSSTDTQYF.

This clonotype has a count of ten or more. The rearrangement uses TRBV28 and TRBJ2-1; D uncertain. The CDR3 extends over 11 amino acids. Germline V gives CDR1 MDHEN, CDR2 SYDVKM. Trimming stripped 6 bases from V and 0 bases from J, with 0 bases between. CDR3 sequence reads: CASSSYNEQFF. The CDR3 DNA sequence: TGTGCCAGCAGCTCCTACAATGAGCAGTTCTTC.